One sample yielded the 28 T cell receptor beta chains listed below, sequenced in a study of blood T cell repertoires in COVID-19. Profiled with immunoSEQ multiplex PCR; TCRdb holds only in-frame clones, not every one. The sample consists of 200,000 or so clones, about 88% of them appearing once. The sequencing input was peripheral blood. The receptors here all came from a woman in her fifties or sixties with acute or convalescent COVID-19.

This clone was observed a handful of times. CDR3 residues: CAGGGAASYF. The CDR3 DNA sequence: TGTGCCGGAGGGGGGGCAGCTTCGTACTTC. The chain recombines TRBV7-2 with TRBJ2-7; TRBD2 is a possible D gene (7 bases). Germline lookup yields CDR1 SGHTA and CDR2 FQGNSA. This CDR3 comprises 10 residues. The V and J ends lost 11 bases and 12 bases respectively, with 17 bases between them.

The J gene is TRBJ2-7, the V gene TRBV6-2 or TRBV6-3, with 10 bases lining up with TRBD1. The J segment lost 2 bases and the V segment lost 0 bases, leaving 1 base of the junction unmatched. From germline, CDR1 is MNHEY and CDR2 SVGEGT. The CDR3 covers 15 residues. The CDR3 DNA is TGTGCCAGCAGTTACTCAGGACAGGGGGCCTACGAGCAGTACTTC. This encodes CASSYSGQGAYEQYF.

This clone was seen just once. The V call is TRBV21-1, the J call TRBJ2-3; the D call of TRBD2 is as the table states it, not checked on the DNA. TRBV21-1 is a pseudogene segment. The CDR3 is 16 amino acids. CDR3 sequence reads: CASNRDFHPCTDTQYF. The CDR3 DNA reads TGTGCCAGCAACCGGGACTTTCATCCGTGCACAGATACGCAGTATTTT.

The chain joins TRBV21-1 to TRBJ2-3; TRBD2, the D gene given by the table, was not confirmed from the DNA. TRBV21-1 is reported as a pseudogene. The CDR3 has 16 amino acids. CDR3: CASSKISGGATDTQYF. CDR3 DNA sequence: TGTGCCAGCAGCAAAATAAGCGGGGGGGCAACAGATACGCAGTATTTT.

The rearrangement joins TRBV7-2 to TRBJ2-3; 14 bases are a match to TRBD2. From germline, CDR1 is SGHTA and CDR2 FQGNSA. The CDR3 consists of 17 residues. V shed 1 base, J shed 2 bases, and the junction held 2 bases outside the gene matches. CDR3 coding DNA: TGTGCCAGCAGCTTAGGACTAGCGGGAGGGGACACAGATACGCAGTATTTT. Translating it yields CASSLGLAGGDTDTQYF.

The V call is TRBV6-5, the J call TRBJ2-5; D not certain. The ends were cut back, 0 bases at V and 3 bases at J, with 11 bases in the middle. The CDR3 extends over 15 amino acids. The germline V gene encodes CDR1 MNHEY and CDR2 SVGAGI. The CDR3 protein is CASSYSSRRKETQYF. DNA for the CDR3: TGTGCCAGCAGTTACTCGAGTAGAAGAAAAGAGACCCAGTACTTC.

This clone was observed a single time. The J gene is TRBJ2-7, the V gene TRBV6-1; 9 bases agree with TRBD2. The V and J ends lost 3 bases and 6 bases, in that order; junction bases with no gene match: 6. In germline, CDR1 is MNHNS, CDR2 SASEGT. This CDR3 is 14 amino acids long. The CDR3 region is CASSEAGGLGEQYF. The CDR3 coding sequence is TGTGCCAGCAGTGAGGCGGGGGGGTTGGGCGAGCAGTACTTC.

This chain uses TRBV5-5 with TRBJ1-3, with 8 bases fitting TRBD1. CDR3 length: 15 amino acids. Per the germline V gene, CDR1 is SGHKS and CDR2 is YYEKEE (reference sequence). V gave up 4 bases and J gave up 0 bases; unmatched junction bases: 3. CDR3 nucleotides: TGTGCCAGCAGCGTGACAGGGGACTCTGGAAACACCATATATTTT. This gives the protein CASSVTGDSGNTIYF.

This clone was counted between two and nine times. The chain carries TRBV5-1 and TRBJ1-1; 7 bases align to TRBD1. CDR1 is SGHRS and CDR2 is YFSETQ in the germline V gene. The CDR3 extends over 15 amino acids. V shed 3 bases and J 1 base; nucleotides not matched to a gene: 6. This CDR3 reads CASSSSTGRNTEAFF. Here the CDR3 DNA reads TGCGCCAGCAGCTCATCGACAGGGAGGAACACTGAAGCTTTCTTT.

This chain uses TRBV29-1 with TRBJ1-4; a weak D match, TRBD1 (5 bases). V lost 7 bases and J lost 0, with 15 bases in between. There are 15 residues in the CDR3. CDR1 and CDR2 (germline): SQVTM, ANQGSEA. The CDR3 DNA is TGCAGCGCCACCCTAACAGGTGCAACTAATGAAAAACTGTTTTTT. Amino acids: CSATLTGATNEKLFF.

The chain has TRBV19 and TRBJ2-2; D possibly corresponds to TRBD2 (7 bases). Trimming left V 5 bases short and J 6 bases short, with 25 bases between. Germline CDR1 and CDR2: LNHDA and SQIVND (reference sequence). This CDR3 has 18 amino acids. CDR3 sequence reads: CASSPGSNWGGSAGELFF. Written as DNA, the CDR3 is TGTGCCAGTAGTCCCGGATCTAACTGGGGGGGCTCGGCCGGGGAGCTGTTTTTT.

CDR3 sequence: CASSFGLAGTQETQYF. For the CDR3, the DNA is TGTGCCAGCAGCTTTGGACTAGCGGGGACCCAAGAGACCCAGTACTTC. The chain links TRBV5-6 to TRBJ2-5, with 12 bases that match TRBD2. The ends lost 2 bases at V and 1 base at J; junction bases unmatched: 3. The germline CDR1 and CDR2 sequences are SGHDT and YYEEEE. This CDR3 region has 16 residues.

The chain couples TRBV5-4 to TRBJ2-2; TRBD1 matches 8 bases. The CDR3 runs to 14 residues. J lost 5 bases, V lost 4 bases, and 4 bases had no gene match. Germline assignment: CDR1 SGHNT and CDR2 YYREEE (reference sequence). DNA of the CDR3: TGTGCCAGCAGCCCAGGGGGCCGGACCGGGGAGCTGTTTTTT. As protein: CASSPGGRTGELFF.

This chain uses TRBV19 with TRBJ1-5, with D perhaps matching TRBD1 (5 bases). There are 13 residues in the CDR3. Trimming removed 2 bases from V and 6 bases from J, with 8 bases in between. Germline loops: CDR1 LNHDA, CDR2 SQIVND (reference sequence). Here the CDR3 reads CASSIPGGQPQHF. Written as DNA, the CDR3 is TGTGCCAGTAGTATACCCGGGGGTCAGCCCCAGCATTTT.

CDR3 sequence (DNA): TGTGCCAGCTCACCAGAGACAGGGATCTATAGCAATCAGCCCCAGCATTTT. Translated: CASSPETGIYSNQPQHF. The chain uses TRBV18 and TRBJ1-5; 7 bases map to TRBD1. The CDR3 extends over 17 amino acids. Losses at the gene ends were 2 bases for V and 0 bases for J; bases not matched to a gene: 7. The V gene's germline CDR1 is KGHSH and CDR2 LQKENI.

The J gene is TRBJ2-5, the V gene TRBV9; D ambiguous. Germline V CDR1 and CDR2: SGDLS, YYNGEE. Trimming stripped 0 bases from V and 2 bases from J, with 5 bases between. The CDR3 covers 13 residues. The CDR3 nucleotides are TGTGCCAGCAGCGTAGCCAGTCAAGAGACCCAGTACTTC. Translated: CASSVASQETQYF.

V gene TRBV3-1 (or the pseudogene TRBV3-2) combines with J gene TRBJ2-4; 10 nucleotides align to TRBD1. The CDR3 extends over 12 amino acids. Unmatched junction bases numbered 2, after V lost 8 bases and J lost 7 bases. CDR1 LGHDT and CDR2 YNNKEL come from the germline V gene (reference sequence). This CDR3 reads CASSGQGNIQYF. The DNA for the CDR3 is TGTGCCAGCTCGGGACAGGGGAACATTCAGTACTTC.

The chain carries TRBV6-5 and TRBJ2-7, with 8 bases fitting TRBD2. After removal of 6 bases from V and 2 bases from J, the junction contained 3 bases not matched to a gene. Germline CDR1 is MNHEY and CDR2 is SVGAGI. This CDR3 is built from 13 residues. In nucleotides, the CDR3 is TGTGCCAGCAGACTAGCGGCCCCCTACGAGCAGTACTTC. Its protein product is CASRLAAPYEQYF.

The chain combines TRBV28 with TRBJ2-5, with 8 bases matching TRBD1. From germline, CDR1 is MDHEN and CDR2 SYDVKM. This CDR3 has 16 residues. The V gene end was trimmed by 5 bases and the J gene end by 5 bases; junction bases not matched to a gene: 13. In DNA, the CDR3 is TGTGCCAGCAGTCCCATCAGACAGGGGCGACGGGAGACCCAGTACTTC. It codes for CASSPIRQGRRETQYF.

V is TRBV18 and J is TRBJ2-2; D is perhaps TRBD2 (5 bases). The V end lost 5 bases, the J end lost 0 bases, and 7 bases lay between the germline ends. CDR3 size: 14 residues. Germline V gene lookup returns CDR1 KGHSH and CDR2 LQKENI. CDR3 in DNA: TGTGCCAGCTCAGAGCGGACGAACACCGGGGAGCTGTTTTTT. It codes for CASSERTNTGELFF. The whole variable domain, remainder taken from reference TRBV18 and TRBJ2-2, is NAGVMQNPRHLVRRRGQEARLRCSPMKGHSHVYWYRQLPEEGLKFMVYLQKENIIDESGMPKERFSAEFPKEGPSILRIQQVVRGDSAAYFCASSERTNTGELFFGEGSRLTVL.

This clone was observed a single time. The rearrangement links TRBV5-1 to TRBJ2-5; a possible D gene is TRBD1 (7 bases). This CDR3 is 15 amino acids long. V was cut by 4 bases and J by 1 base, with 14 bases left in between. Germline V lookup: CDR1 SGHRS, CDR2 YFSETQ. As DNA, the CDR3 is TGCGCCAGCAGCCGCGGGACAGAAGTCCAAGAGACCCAGTACTTC. This translates into CASSRGTEVQETQYF.

This chain connects TRBV7-3 to TRBJ2-1; the D gene is possibly TRBD2 (5 bases). CDR3 length: 14 amino acids. V gave up 5 bases and J gave up 0 bases, with 8 bases separating them. CDR1 is SGHTA, CDR2 FQGTGA, per germline. The CDR3 bases are TGTGCCAGCAGCCCCCGGGGCTCCTACAATGAGCAGTTCTTC. Translation gives CASSPRGSYNEQFF.

The rearrangement links TRBV5-4 to TRBJ1-4, with 7 positions matching TRBD1. Germline CDR1 SGHNT, CDR2 YYREEE (reference sequence). Trimming removed 4 bases from V and 3 bases from J; junction bases left unmatched: 3. The CDR3 spans 14 residues. The CDR3 region is CASSPGQSNEKLFF. For the CDR3, the DNA is TGTGCCAGCAGCCCGGGACAGTCTAATGAAAAACTGTTTTTT. Supplemented by reference TRBV5-4 and TRBJ1-4, the full variable domain reads ETGVTQSPTHLIKTRGQQVTLRCSSQSGHNTVSWYQQALGQGPQFIFQYYREEENGRGNFPPRFSGLQFPNYSSELNVNALELDDSALYLCASSPGQSNEKLFFGSGTQLSVL.

This chain links TRBV11-2 with TRBJ2-6; the match to TRBD1 covers 7 bases. The CDR3 totals 19 residues. The J segment lost 0 bases and the V segment lost 5 bases, leaving 13 bases of the junction unmatched. The germline CDR1 and CDR2 sequences are SGHAT and FQNNGV. The CDR3 spells CASSPFQGELNSGANVLTF. For the CDR3, the DNA is TGTGCCAGCAGCCCCTTCCAGGGGGAATTAAACTCTGGGGCCAACGTCCTGACTTTC.

This clone was picked up a small number of times. Because the CDR3's place on the DNA is in doubt, the DNA is left out and the CDR3 is given as listed by TCRdb. The chain recombines TRBV21-1 with TRBJ1-5; the D segment call TRBD1 is taken from the table without a DNA check. TRBV21-1 constitutes a pseudogene. The CDR3 spans 17 amino acids, including both terminal residues. CDR3 in amino acids: CASSPWGSGALGQPQHF.

The chain uses TRBV4-1 and TRBJ1-5; the match to TRBD1 covers 12 bases. The CDR3 totals 17 residues. Per germline, CDR1 MGHRA and CDR2 YSYEKL. V was clipped by 4 bases and J by 1 base; unmatched bases: 5. This CDR3 is CASSPFGTGGSNQPQHF. In DNA, the CDR3 is TGCGCCAGCAGCCCTTTTGGGACAGGGGGCAGCAATCAGCCCCAGCATTTT.

This sequence joins TRBV18 and TRBJ1-1; D ambiguous. This CDR3 region has 13 residues. The V gene's germline CDR1 is KGHSH and CDR2 LQKENI. The V end was cut by 5 bases, the J end by 0 bases, with 7 bases between. CDR3 sequence: CASSSGMNTEAFF. CDR3 in DNA: TGTGCCAGCTCATCGGGTATGAACACTGAAGCTTTCTTT.

The chain employs TRBV25-1 and TRBJ1-3, with D hard to call. The germline gives CDR1 MGHDK, CDR2 SYGVNS. The V and J ends lost 1 base and 0 bases respectively, with 7 bases between them. The CDR3 runs to 15 residues. The CDR3 loop is CASSEWAGSGNTIYF. In DNA form, the CDR3 reads TGTGCCAGCAGTGAATGGGCAGGCTCTGGAAACACCATATATTTT.